Only one count was recorded for the clone carrying this T cell receptor beta chain. This study enrolled people aged 18 to 89 from about 24 US geographic areas. The sample originates from a study of blood T cell repertoires in COVID-19. Trimming removed 2 bases from V and 5 bases from J, with 16 bases in between. The CDR3 is 15 amino acids. Per germline, CDR1 SGHNT and CDR2 YYREEE (reference sequence). The data were produced by immunoSEQ multiplex PCR, yet TCRdb's version contains in-frame clones alone and is incomplete. The table lists fewer than 200,000 clones, over 75% of them singletons. The clonotype was recovered from a young woman who had recovered from COVID-19. The sample consisted of PBMCs or T cells enriched from blood (not recorded which). The chain combines TRBV5-4 with TRBJ1-2, with D possibly matching TRBD1 (5 bases). The CDR3 loop reads CASSFPSGGGYGYTF. The CDR3 bases are TGTGCCAGCAGCTTTCCGTCCGGGGGGGGTTATGGCTACACCTTC.